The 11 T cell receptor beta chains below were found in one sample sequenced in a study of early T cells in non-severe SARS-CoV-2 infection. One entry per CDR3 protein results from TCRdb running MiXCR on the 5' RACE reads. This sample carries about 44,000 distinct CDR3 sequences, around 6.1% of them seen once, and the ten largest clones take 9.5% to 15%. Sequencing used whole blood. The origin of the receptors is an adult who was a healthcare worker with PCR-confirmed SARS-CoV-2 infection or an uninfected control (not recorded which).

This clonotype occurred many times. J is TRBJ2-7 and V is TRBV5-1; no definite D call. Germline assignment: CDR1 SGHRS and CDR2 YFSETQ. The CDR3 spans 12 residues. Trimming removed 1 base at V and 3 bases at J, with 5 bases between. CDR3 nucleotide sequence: TGCGCCAGCAGCTTGACCGGCTACGAGCAGTACTTC. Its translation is CASSLTGYEQYF.

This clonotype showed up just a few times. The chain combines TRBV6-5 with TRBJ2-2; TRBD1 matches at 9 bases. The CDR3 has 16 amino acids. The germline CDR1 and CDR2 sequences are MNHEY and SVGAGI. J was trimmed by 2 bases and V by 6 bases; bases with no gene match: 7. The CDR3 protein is CASRRRQGVNTGELFF. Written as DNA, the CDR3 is TGTGCCAGCAGGCGAAGACAGGGGGTCAACACCGGGGAGCTGTTTTTT.

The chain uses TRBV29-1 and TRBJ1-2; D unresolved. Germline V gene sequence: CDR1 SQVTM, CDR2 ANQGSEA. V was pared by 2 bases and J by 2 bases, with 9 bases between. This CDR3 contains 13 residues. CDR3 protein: CSVERAENYGYTF. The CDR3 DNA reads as TGCAGCGTTGAAAGGGCGGAAAACTATGGCTACACCTTC. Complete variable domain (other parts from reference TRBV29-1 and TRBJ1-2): SAVISQKPSRDICQRGTSLTIQCQVDSQVTMMFWYRQQPGQSLTLIATANQGSEATYESGFVIDKFPISRPNLTFSTLTVSNMSPEDSSIYLCSVERAENYGYTFGSGTRLTVV.

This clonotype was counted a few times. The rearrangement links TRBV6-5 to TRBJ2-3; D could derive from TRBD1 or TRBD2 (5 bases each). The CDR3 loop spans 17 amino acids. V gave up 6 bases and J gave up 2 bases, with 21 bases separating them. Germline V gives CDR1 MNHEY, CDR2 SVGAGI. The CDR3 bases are TGTGCCAGCAGGCCTTCCCTTGGGACGGTATTCACAGATACGCAGTATTTT. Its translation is CASRPSLGTVFTDTQYF.

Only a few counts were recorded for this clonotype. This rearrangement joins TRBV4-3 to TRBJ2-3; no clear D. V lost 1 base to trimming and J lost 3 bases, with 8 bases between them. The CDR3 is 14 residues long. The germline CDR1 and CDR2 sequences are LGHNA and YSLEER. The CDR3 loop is CASSQVRTTDTQYF. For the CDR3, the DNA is TGCGCCAGCAGCCAAGTGCGGACGACAGATACGCAGTATTTT.

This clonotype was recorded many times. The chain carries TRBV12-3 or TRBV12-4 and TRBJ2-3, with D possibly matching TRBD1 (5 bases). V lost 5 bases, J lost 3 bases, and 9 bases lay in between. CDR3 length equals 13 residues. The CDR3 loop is CASSLRQTDTQYF. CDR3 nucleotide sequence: TGTGCCAGCAGTCTCAGACAGACAGATACGCAGTATTTT.

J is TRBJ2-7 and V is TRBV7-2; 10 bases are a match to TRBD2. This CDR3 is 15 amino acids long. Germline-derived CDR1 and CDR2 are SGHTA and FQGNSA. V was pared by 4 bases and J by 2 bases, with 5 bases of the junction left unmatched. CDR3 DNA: TGTGCCAGCAGCTCCTCTAGCGGGGGCCCCTACGAGCAGTACTTC. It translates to CASSSSSGGPYEQYF.

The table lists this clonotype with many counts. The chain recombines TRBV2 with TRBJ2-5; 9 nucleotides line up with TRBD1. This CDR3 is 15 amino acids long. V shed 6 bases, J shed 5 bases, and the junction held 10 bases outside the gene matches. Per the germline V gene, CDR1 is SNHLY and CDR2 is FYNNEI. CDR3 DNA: TGTGCCAGCAGCAGAACGGGACAGGGCGTGGAGACCCAGTACTTC. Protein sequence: CASSRTGQGVETQYF. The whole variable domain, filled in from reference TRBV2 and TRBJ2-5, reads EPEVTQTPSHQVTQMGQEVILRCVPISNHLYFYWYRQILGQKVEFLVSFYNNEISEKSEIFDDQFSVERPDGSNFTLKIRSTKLEDSAMYFCASSRTGQGVETQYFGPGTRLLVL.

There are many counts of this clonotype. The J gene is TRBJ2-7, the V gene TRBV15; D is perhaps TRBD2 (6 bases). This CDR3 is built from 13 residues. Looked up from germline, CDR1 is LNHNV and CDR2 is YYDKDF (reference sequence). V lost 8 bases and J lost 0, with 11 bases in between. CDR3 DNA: TGTGCCACCGCCGGGAGCAACTCCTACGAGCAGTACTTC. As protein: CATAGSNSYEQYF.

The CDR3 bases are TGCGCCAGCAGCCAGATTTCCCGAGGGGGAATCAATCAGCCCCAGCATTTT. Its protein product is CASSQISRGGINQPQHF. This chain uses TRBV4-1 with TRBJ1-5; perhaps TRBD1 as D (6 bases). Looked up from germline, CDR1 is MGHRA and CDR2 is YSYEKL. Trimming took off 3 bases at V and 3 bases at J, with 18 bases between the two ends. This CDR3 comprises 17 residues.

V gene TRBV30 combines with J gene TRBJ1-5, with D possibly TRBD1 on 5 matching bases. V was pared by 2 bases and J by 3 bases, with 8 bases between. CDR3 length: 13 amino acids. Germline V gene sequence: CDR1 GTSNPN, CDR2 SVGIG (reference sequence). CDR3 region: CAWSSRDNQPQHF. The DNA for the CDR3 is TGTGCCTGGAGTAGCAGGGACAATCAGCCCCAGCATTTT. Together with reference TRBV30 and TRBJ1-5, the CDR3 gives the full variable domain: SQTIHQWPATLVQPVGSPLSLECTVEGTSNPNLYWYRQAAGRGLQLLFYSVGIGQISSEVPQNLSASRPQDRQFILSSKKLLLSDSGFYLCAWSSRDNQPQHFGDGTRLSIL.